The entry below gives a single T cell receptor (beta chain) sequence along with its context. Measured with immunoSEQ multiplex PCR; TCRdb has only the in-frame clones, and not every one. The repertoire holds a few hundred thousand clones, around 84% seen once, with over 2.5% in the top ten. The entry originates in a study of blood T cell repertoires in COVID-19. Germline values: CDR1 LNHDA, CDR2 SQIVND (reference sequence). The germline V and J ends were trimmed by 1 base and 7 bases, with 14 bases remaining between them. CDR3 length: 14 amino acids. The receptor was isolated from a man aged 50 to 60 who had recovered from COVID-19. The chain is built from TRBV19 and TRBJ2-7; possibly TRBD2 for D (6 bases). Source material: peripheral blood. CDR3 protein: CASSIAGGLGEQYF. DNA for the CDR3: TGTGCCAGTAGTATAGCCGGGGGTCTTGGGGAGCAGTACTTC.